This paragraph covers one T cell receptor beta chain sequence. Germline-derived CDR1 and CDR2 are SGHVS and FQNEAQ. This CDR3 has 17 amino acids. V was shortened by 4 bases and J by 2 bases, with 18 bases between the two germline ends. The protocol was immunoSEQ multiplex PCR, while the TCRdb copy is restricted to in-frame clones and leaves out a portion. The sample holds 45,000 to 65,000 clones, 85% to 90% seen once. Time point denoted: pretreatment peripheral blood. This record belongs to a study of PD-L1 blockade in urothelial cancer. V is TRBV7-8 and J is TRBJ1-3, with a tentative D call TRBD1 (6 bases). The receptor was isolated from a man in his 70s with urothelial cancer. The sample in question was PBMCs, obtained around atezolizumab (anti-PD-L1) treatment. In nucleotides, the CDR3 is TGTGCCAGCAGCTCCGGCGCTACAGGGCTCCCTGGAAACACCATATATTTT. Amino acid sequence: CASSSGATGLPGNTIYF.